One sample yielded the 19 T cell receptor beta chains listed below, sequenced in a study of response to subunit inactivated influenza vaccine listed by TCRdb under 2018. The library was made by RT-PCR. Data came from an Illumina HiSeq 2500. The public sequencing data were trimmed at Q25 with fastp and processed into clonotypes with MiXCR by TCRdb, which kept only in-frame beta chains. A single entry per CDR3 protein holds the most common genes and DNA from its merged rows. The sample data list about 520,000 distinct CDR3 sequences, and around 9.9% of these were observed just once. Roughly 12% of the sample is held by the ten biggest clonotypes. The meaning of the sample's time point label: 45 to 55 days after influenza vaccine administration. The material was PBMCs from blood, obtained 45 days after vaccination. The source is a man aged 45-60 years who received an inactivated influenza vaccine. Donor details come from another sample of the same person, matched by shared clones.

This clonotype was counted at least ten times. The rearrangement uses TRBV12-3 or TRBV12-4 and TRBJ2-1; D is possibly TRBD2 (5 bases). The ends were cut back, 7 bases at V and 7 bases at J, with 17 bases in the middle. This CDR3 region has 14 residues. CDR3 DNA sequence: TGTGCCAGCAAGGCCCTCCTTTCGGGGAATGAGCAGTTCTTC. Protein: CASKALLSGNEQFF.

This clonotype occurred a few times. This chain connects TRBV11-2 to TRBJ2-7; 8 positions match TRBD2. Per the germline V gene, CDR1 is SGHAT and CDR2 is FQNNGV. The CDR3 is 17 amino acids. With 6 bases clipped from V and 4 bases from J, the junction kept 17 bases outside the gene matches. CDR3 coding DNA: TGTGCCAGCAGACAATTTGGGGGGCGGACTAGCAGGTACGAGCAGTACTTC. Amino acid sequence: CASRQFGGRTSRYEQYF.

In this sample, this clonotype turned up many times. The rearrangement links TRBV12-3 or TRBV12-4 to TRBJ2-1; possibly TRBD2 for D (5 bases). This CDR3 spans 13 amino acids. The germline V and J ends were trimmed by 5 bases and 9 bases, with 14 bases remaining between them. The CDR3 coding sequence is TGTGCCAGCAGTCCGCCAATAGAGGGTGAGCAGTTCTTC. Protein: CASSPPIEGEQFF.

The chain links TRBV6-1 to TRBJ2-5; TRBD1 might be the D (7 bases). V lost 6 bases and J 7 bases, leaving 15 bases between the germline ends. The CDR3 sequence is 13 residues long. Germline values: CDR1 MNHNS, CDR2 SASEGT. The CDR3, as DNA: TGTGCCAGCAGCCTGGACAGGCGGGGGACCCAGTACTTC. Translated: CASSLDRRGTQYF.

This clonotype has a count of ten or more. V usage is TRBV7-2 and J usage is TRBJ2-7; either TRBD1 or TRBD2 may fit D (7 bases each). V was shortened by 2 bases and J by 2 bases, with 16 bases between the two germline ends. The CDR3 is 16 residues long. Germline V gene data show CDR1 as SGHTA and CDR2 as FQGNSA. CDR3 region: CASSLQGGGRAYEQYF. The CDR3 DNA reads TGTGCCAGCAGCTTACAGGGGGGGGGCCGAGCCTACGAGCAGTACTTC.

The genes are TRBV27 and TRBJ2-3; D remains unclear. In germline, CDR1 is MNHEY, CDR2 SMNVEV (reference sequence). There are 13 residues in the CDR3. Trimming shortened V by 3 bases and J by 5 bases, and 9 bases separated the two germline ends. The CDR3 loop reads CASSLYGVDTQYF. The CDR3 DNA is TGTGCCAGCAGTTTGTATGGGGTAGATACGCAGTATTTT.

The rearrangement links TRBV4-1 to TRBJ1-2, with 7 bases lining up with TRBD1. CDR3 length equals 16 residues. Germline CDR1 MGHRA, CDR2 YSYEKL. The V and J ends lost 6 bases and 0 bases, in that order; junction bases with no gene match: 10. This CDR3 is CASRPIGGASNYGYTF. The CDR3 DNA is TGCGCCAGCAGGCCTATAGGGGGCGCGTCTAACTATGGCTACACCTTC.

This clonotype has more than one count but fewer than ten. The V and J genes are TRBV27 and TRBJ1-2; D is unclear. V lost 5 bases, J lost 1 base, and 11 bases lay in between. The germline V gene has CDR1 MNHEY and CDR2 SMNVEV (reference sequence). The CDR3 consists of 14 residues. CDR3 residues: CASSLGRFNYGYTF. CDR3 DNA: TGTGCCAGCAGTCTCGGACGGTTTAACTATGGCTACACCTTC.

This clonotype turned up a few times. This chain uses TRBV12-3 or TRBV12-4 with TRBJ1-1; D ambiguous. This CDR3 comprises 15 residues. With 2 bases removed from V and 1 base from J, the gap between germline ends came to 11 bases. The CDR3 sequence: CASSLRSETNTEAFF. The CDR3 DNA reads TGTGCCAGCAGTTTACGGAGCGAGACGAACACTGAAGCTTTCTTT.

The V and J genes are TRBV28 and TRBJ2-6, with D perhaps TRBD1 (6 bases). Germline CDR1 is MDHEN and CDR2 is SYDVKM. Trimming removed 4 bases at V and 2 bases at J, with 12 bases between. The CDR3 runs 16 residues. The CDR3, as DNA: TGTGCCAGCAGTTCACCGTACAGGGCTGGGGCCAACGTCCTGACTTTC. Its protein product is CASSSPYRAGANVLTF.

This clonotype was picked up a small number of times. V gene TRBV7-9 combines with J gene TRBJ1-4, with D unclear. CDR3 length: 14 residues. Trimming cost V 1 base and J 4 bases, with 7 bases left between them. Germline CDR1 reads SEHNR; CDR2 reads FQNEAQ (reference sequence). CDR3 bases: TGTGCCAGCAGCTTAGGAGGGTATAATGAAAAACTGTTTTTT. This encodes CASSLGGYNEKLFF.

This clonotype was seen a few times. V usage is TRBV29-1 and J usage is TRBJ2-7; 10 bases map to TRBD1. V shed 5 bases and J 4 bases; nucleotides not matched to a gene: 8. Germline CDR1 SQVTM, CDR2 ANQGSEA. The CDR3 is made up of 14 amino acids. CDR3 nucleotides: TGCAGCGTTACCCCGGGACAGGGGCAATACGAGCAGTACTTC. Protein sequence: CSVTPGQGQYEQYF.

Note on this clonotype: A much more abundant neighbour one base away suggests this may be a read error. The rearrangement links TRBV4-1 to TRBJ2-7; possible D gene TRBD2, 6 bases. The CDR3 runs 14 residues. Germline CDR1 is MGHRA and CDR2 is YSYEKL. The CDR3 DNA reads TGCGCCCGCAGCCCCCCCGGGACTTATTACGAGCAGTACTTC. This sequence encodes CARSPPGTYYEQYF.

This clonotype was recorded at least ten times. The genes are TRBV6-5 and TRBJ1-1, with a tentative D call TRBD1 (6 bases). Trimming took off 1 base at V and 5 bases at J, with 11 bases between the two ends. The CDR3 length is 14 residues. Germline CDR1 is MNHEY and CDR2 is SVGAGI. The DNA for the CDR3 is TGTGCCAGCAGTTACTTTATGACAGGTACTGAAGCTTTCTTT. It codes for CASSYFMTGTEAFF.

The chain has TRBV11-2 and TRBJ2-7; possibly TRBD1 for D (6 bases). Between the trimmed V and J ends, which lost 0 bases and 2 bases, there was a span of 17 bases. This CDR3 contains 17 residues. The V gene's germline CDR1 is SGHAT and CDR2 FQNNGV. CDR3: CASSLDRGQPNTYEQYF. DNA of the CDR3: TGTGCCAGCAGCTTAGATCGAGGACAGCCAAATACCTACGAGCAGTACTTC. Using reference TRBV11-2 and TRBJ2-7 for the parts outside the CDR3, the full variable domain is EAGVAQSPRYKIIEKRQSVAFWCNPISGHATLYWYQQILGQGPKLLIQFQNNGVVDDSQLPKDRFSAERLKGVDSTLKIQPAKLEDSAVYLCASSLDRGQPNTYEQYFGPGTRLTVT.

Only a few counts were recorded for this clonotype. This sequence joins TRBV10-3 and TRBJ2-1, with TRBD2 matching 8 bases. This CDR3 has 16 amino acids. With 0 bases clipped from V and 6 bases from J, the junction kept 7 bases outside the gene matches. Germline values: CDR1 ENHRY, CDR2 SYGVKD. The CDR3 DNA reads TGTGCCATCAGTGAGTCGAGGCGGGAGGAATTCAATGAGCAGTTCTTC. Its translation: CAISESRREEFNEQFF.

This sequence joins TRBV14 and TRBJ1-3, with D unresolved. CDR1 and CDR2 from the germline V gene are SGHDN and FVKESK. There are 15 residues in the CDR3. With 1 base removed from V and 5 bases from J, the gap between germline ends came to 12 bases. The CDR3 DNA is TGTGCCAGCAGCCAAGTACGGGGTCGACGAAACACCATATATTTT. It codes for CASSQVRGRRNTIYF.

This clonotype was recorded at least ten times. The J gene is TRBJ2-7, the V gene TRBV6-6; unclear D gene. V was clipped by 6 bases and J by 5 bases, with 14 bases between them. This CDR3 is built from 13 residues. Germline V lookup: CDR1 MNHNY, CDR2 SVGAGI (reference sequence). This CDR3 is CASSGLIGHEQYF. In DNA form, the CDR3 reads TGTGCCAGCAGCGGTCTGATCGGCCACGAGCAGTACTTC.

The gene calls are TRBV10-3 and TRBJ2-7, with D possibly matching TRBD2 (6 bases). The CDR3 runs 12 residues. V lost 7 bases and J lost 6, with 13 bases in between. CDR1 ENHRY and CDR2 SYGVKD come from the germline V gene. CDR3 sequence reads: CAIKQEGREQYF. For the CDR3, the DNA is TGTGCCATCAAACAGGAGGGCCGCGAGCAGTACTTC.